One and the same sample provided the 14 T cell receptor beta chains below, sequenced in a study of T cell responses to AZD1222 COVID-19 vaccine (dated by TCRdb to about 2021). Sample time point, as interpreted from the label and publication: baseline before first vaccination. The library was produced with the immunoSEQ multiplex PCR assay. In TCRdb, the immuneACCESS table is reduced to in-frame sequences with V and J assigned. These tables do not hold every clone; where another copy was compared, an unresolved V gene accounts for under half, and the others remain unexplained. This sample is represented by 95,000 to 100,000 clones; around nine tenths of them were singletons. The ten largest clones take up 1% to 1.5% of the sample. The sequencing here drew on peripheral blood, taken on day 0 of AZD1222 vaccination. The receptors come from an adult in good health.

This chain joins TRBV7-8 and TRBJ2-3; D perhaps matches TRBD2 (6 bases). CDR3 length equals 16 residues. Per the germline V gene, CDR1 is SGHVS and CDR2 is FQNEAQ. V was trimmed by 1 base and J by 2 bases, leaving 13 bases between them. CDR3 DNA: TGTGCCAGCAGCTTAGTCGGTGGGGGGTACACAGATACGCAGTATTTT. Protein: CASSLVGGGYTDTQYF.

This chain uses TRBV5-5 with TRBJ2-3, with D possibly being TRBD2 (6 bases). Looked up from germline, CDR1 is SGHKS and CDR2 is YYEKEE (reference sequence). CDR3 size: 15 residues. V lost 4 bases to trimming and J lost 5 bases, with 17 bases between them. Here the CDR3 reads CASSPIGEVVDTQYF. Written as DNA, the CDR3 is TGTGCCAGCAGCCCCATAGGGGAGGTGGTAGATACGCAGTATTTT.

The V and J genes are TRBV14 and TRBJ1-2; D remains unclear. The CDR3 totals 14 residues. Trimming took 0 bases from V and 8 from J, leaving 13 bases between them. Looked up from germline, CDR1 is SGHDN and CDR2 is FVKESK. This CDR3 is CASSQDNGRGGYTF. The DNA for the CDR3 is TGTGCCAGCAGCCAAGATAATGGGCGCGGCGGCTACACCTTC.

This clone showed up just once. The V gene is TRBV6-5, the J gene TRBJ1-2, with D unclear. CDR1 is MNHEY and CDR2 is SVGAGI in the germline V gene. The CDR3 sequence is 11 residues long. V was cut by 2 bases and J by 5 bases, with 3 bases left in between. The CDR3 is CASSYGYGYTF. The CDR3 DNA is TGTGCCAGCAGTTACGGTTATGGCTACACCTTC.

This sequence joins TRBV19 and TRBJ2-7; TRBD1 is a possible D gene (6 bases). Trimming removed 5 bases from V and 4 bases from J, with 15 bases in between. The CDR3 sequence is 14 residues long. The germline V gene encodes CDR1 LNHDA and CDR2 SQIVND (reference sequence). The CDR3: CASSQGSVFYEQYF. Written as DNA, the CDR3 is TGTGCCAGTAGTCAGGGGAGTGTTTTTTACGAGCAGTACTTC.

This chain uses TRBV6-5 with TRBJ1-5; 8 nucleotides agree with TRBD1. With V trimmed by 2 bases and J by 5 bases, 5 bases remained unmatched. Germline lookup yields CDR1 MNHEY and CDR2 SVGAGI. The CDR3 contains 15 residues. The CDR3 region has the DNA TGTGCCAGCAGTTACACAGACAGGGGAGATCAGCCCCAGCATTTT. Protein product: CASSYTDRGDQPQHF.

V usage is TRBV6-6 and J usage is TRBJ2-2, with D possibly TRBD1 on 5 matching bases. Germline lookup yields CDR1 MNHNY and CDR2 SVGAGI (reference sequence). Trimming removed 7 bases from V and 1 base from J, with 10 bases in between. The CDR3 is made up of 14 amino acids. The CDR3 protein is CASKIDRNTGELFF. The CDR3 DNA reads as TGTGCCAGCAAGATCGACAGGAACACCGGGGAGCTGTTTTTT.

The gene calls are TRBV28 and TRBJ2-7; TRBD2 might be the D (7 bases). V shed 2 bases and J shed 3 bases, with 17 bases lying between them. Germline assignment: CDR1 MDHEN and CDR2 SYDVKM. The CDR3 totals 16 residues. The CDR3 protein is CASSLPLRGGDYEQYF. In DNA, the CDR3 is TGTGCCAGCAGTTTACCCCTCCGCGGGGGCGACTACGAGCAGTACTTC. The variable domain in full, completed from reference TRBV28 and TRBJ2-7, reads DVKVTQSSRYLVKRTGEKVFLECVQDMDHENMFWYRQDPGLGLRLIYFSYDVKMKEKGDIPEGYSVSREKKERFSLILESASTNQTSMYLCASSLPLRGGDYEQYFGPGTRLTVT.

This clone was counted a single time. The chain carries TRBV4-1 and TRBJ1-4; 7 bases fit TRBD1. Trimming at V came to 1 base and at J to 0 bases, leaving 20 bases not matched to a gene. Germline lookup yields CDR1 MGHRA and CDR2 YSYEKL. The length of the CDR3 is 22 residues. The chain's CDR3 is CASSQAETRQGVPSTTNEKLFF. CDR3 nucleotide sequence: TGCGCCAGCAGCCAAGCGGAGACGAGACAGGGAGTCCCTTCTACAACTAATGAAAAACTGTTTTTT.

In the case of this clone: The sample carries other DNA sequences with the same CDR3. J is TRBJ2-7 and V is TRBV6-5; 7 positions agree with TRBD2. V lost 0 bases and J lost 4; bases outside the gene matches: 6. The germline gives CDR1 MNHEY, CDR2 SVGAGI. The CDR3 runs 15 residues. The CDR3 DNA reads TGTGCCAGCAGTTACTCACCCCAGGGAGGGTACGAGCAGTACTTC. It codes for CASSYSPQGGYEQYF.

This chain uses TRBV3-1 (or the pseudogene TRBV3-2) with TRBJ1-2; D is possibly TRBD1 (5 bases). The CDR3 contains 14 residues. Germline CDR1 and CDR2: LGHDT and YNNKEL (reference sequence). Trimming pared 2 bases from V and 8 bases from J, leaving 15 bases between. The chain's CDR3 is CASSQKTVQGGYTF. The CDR3 DNA reads TGTGCCAGCAGCCAAAAGACTGTCCAGGGAGGCTACACCTTC.

This chain links TRBV2 with TRBJ2-1; D gene unclear. The V gene lost 6 bases and the J gene lost 8 bases, with 11 bases spanning the gap. The CDR3 has 12 residues. Germline loops: CDR1 SNHLY, CDR2 FYNNEI. CDR3 in amino acids: CASSLGPHEQFF. As DNA, the CDR3 is TGTGCCAGCAGCCTAGGACCCCATGAGCAGTTCTTC.

The rearrangement joins TRBV4-2 to TRBJ2-1; weak D call: TRBD2 (5 bases). Trimming stripped 3 bases from V and 7 bases from J, with 16 bases between. Looked up from germline, CDR1 is LGHNA and CDR2 is YNFKEQ. The CDR3 has 15 residues. The CDR3 bases are TGTGCCAGCAGCCAGGGCGGGTCTACGATGAATGAGCAGTTCTTC. Protein product: CASSQGGSTMNEQFF.

The chain couples TRBV27 to TRBJ1-2, with D perhaps TRBD1 (6 bases). V was clipped by 5 bases and J by 8 bases, with 15 bases between them. The V gene's germline CDR1 is MNHEY and CDR2 SMNVEV (reference sequence). The CDR3 spans 13 residues. The DNA for the CDR3 is TGTGCCAGCAGTATGACAGGCCAGGGAGGCTACACCTTC. This gives the protein CASSMTGQGGYTF.